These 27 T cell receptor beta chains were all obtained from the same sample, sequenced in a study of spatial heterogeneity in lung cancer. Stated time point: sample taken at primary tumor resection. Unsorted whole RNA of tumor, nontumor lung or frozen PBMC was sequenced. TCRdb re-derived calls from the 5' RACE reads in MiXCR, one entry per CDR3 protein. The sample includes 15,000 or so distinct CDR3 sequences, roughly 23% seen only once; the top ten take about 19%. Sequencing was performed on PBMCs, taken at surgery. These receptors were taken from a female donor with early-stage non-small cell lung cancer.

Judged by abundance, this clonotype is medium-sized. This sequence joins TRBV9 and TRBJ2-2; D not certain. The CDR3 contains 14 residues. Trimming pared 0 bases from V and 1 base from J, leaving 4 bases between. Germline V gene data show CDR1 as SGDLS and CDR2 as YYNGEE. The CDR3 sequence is CASSVGQNTGELFF. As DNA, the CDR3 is TGTGCCAGCAGCGTAGGGCAGAACACCGGGGAGCTGTTTTTT.

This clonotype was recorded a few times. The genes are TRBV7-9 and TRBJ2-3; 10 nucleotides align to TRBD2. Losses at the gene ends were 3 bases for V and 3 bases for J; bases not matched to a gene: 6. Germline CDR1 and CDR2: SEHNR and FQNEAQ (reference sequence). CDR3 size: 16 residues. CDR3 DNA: TGTGCCAGCAGCTTGTCTAGCGGGAGCGTAACAGATACGCAGTATTTT. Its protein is CASSLSSGSVTDTQYF.

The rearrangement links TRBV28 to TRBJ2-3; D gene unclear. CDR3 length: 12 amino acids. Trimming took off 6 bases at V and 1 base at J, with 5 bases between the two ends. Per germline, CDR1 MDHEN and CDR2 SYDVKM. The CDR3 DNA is TGTGCCAGCAGGCCCCGCACAGATACGCAGTATTTT. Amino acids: CASRPRTDTQYF.

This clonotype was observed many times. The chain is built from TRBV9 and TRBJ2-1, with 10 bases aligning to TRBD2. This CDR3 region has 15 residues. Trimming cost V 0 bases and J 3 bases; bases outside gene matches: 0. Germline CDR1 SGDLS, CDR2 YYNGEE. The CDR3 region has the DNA TGTGCCAGCAGCGTAGGACTAGCGGGCTACAATGAGCAGTTCTTC. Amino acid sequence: CASSVGLAGYNEQFF.

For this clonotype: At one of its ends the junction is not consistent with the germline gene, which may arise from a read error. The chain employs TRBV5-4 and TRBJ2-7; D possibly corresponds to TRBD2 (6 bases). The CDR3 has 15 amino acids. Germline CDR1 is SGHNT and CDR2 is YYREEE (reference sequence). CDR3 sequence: CASSFATGGAYEQHF. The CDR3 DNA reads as TGTGCCAGCAGCTTCGCCACTGGAGGGGCCTACGAGCAGCACTTC.

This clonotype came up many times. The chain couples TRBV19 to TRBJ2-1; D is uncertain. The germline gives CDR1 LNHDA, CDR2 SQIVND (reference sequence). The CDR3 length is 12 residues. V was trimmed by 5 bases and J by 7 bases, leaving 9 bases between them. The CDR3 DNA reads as TGTGCCAGTAGTCAGTACGGTAATGAGCAGTTCTTC. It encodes CASSQYGNEQFF.

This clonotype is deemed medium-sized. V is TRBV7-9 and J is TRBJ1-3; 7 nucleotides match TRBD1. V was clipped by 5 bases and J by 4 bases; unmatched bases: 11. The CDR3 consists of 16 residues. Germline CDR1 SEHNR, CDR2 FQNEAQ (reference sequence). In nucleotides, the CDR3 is TGTGCCAGCAGCCCCCGACAGGGCCTAGGCGGAAACACCATATATTTT. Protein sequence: CASSPRQGLGGNTIYF.

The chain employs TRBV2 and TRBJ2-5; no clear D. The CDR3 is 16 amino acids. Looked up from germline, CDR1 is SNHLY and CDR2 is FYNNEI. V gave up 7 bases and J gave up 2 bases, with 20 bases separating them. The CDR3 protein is CASTSVDRTSQETQYF. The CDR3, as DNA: TGTGCCAGCACCTCGGTCGACCGAACATCTCAAGAGACCCAGTACTTC.

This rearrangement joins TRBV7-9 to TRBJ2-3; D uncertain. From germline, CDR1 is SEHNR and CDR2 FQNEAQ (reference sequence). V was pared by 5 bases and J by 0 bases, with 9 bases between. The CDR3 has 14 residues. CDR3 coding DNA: TGTGCCAGCAGCCCCCCCTTTAGCACAGATACGCAGTATTTT. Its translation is CASSPPFSTDTQYF.

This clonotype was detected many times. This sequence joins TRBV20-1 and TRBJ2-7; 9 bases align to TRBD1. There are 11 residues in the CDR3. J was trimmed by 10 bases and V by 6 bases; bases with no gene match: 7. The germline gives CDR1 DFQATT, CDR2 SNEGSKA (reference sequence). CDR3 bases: TGCAGTGCCGGGACAGGGTTTTTTCAGTACTTC. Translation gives CSAGTGFFQYF.

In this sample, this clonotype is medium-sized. CDR3 sequence reads: CASSPQGAQGEQYF. CDR3 in DNA: TGTGCCAGCAGCCCCCAGGGGGCTCAGGGCGAGCAGTACTTC. The rearrangement uses TRBV7-2 and TRBJ2-7; 8 bases are a match to TRBD1. J was trimmed by 6 bases and V by 5 bases; bases with no gene match: 9. In germline, CDR1 is SGHTA, CDR2 FQGNSA. CDR3 size: 14 residues.

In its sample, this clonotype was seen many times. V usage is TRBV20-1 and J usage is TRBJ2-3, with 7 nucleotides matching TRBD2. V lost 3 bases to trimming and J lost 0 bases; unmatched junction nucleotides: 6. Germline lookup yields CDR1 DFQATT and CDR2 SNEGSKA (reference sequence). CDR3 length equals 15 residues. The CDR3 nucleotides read TGCAGTGCTAGGTGGCGGGGGACTAGCACAGATACGCAGTATTTT. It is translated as CSARWRGTSTDTQYF.

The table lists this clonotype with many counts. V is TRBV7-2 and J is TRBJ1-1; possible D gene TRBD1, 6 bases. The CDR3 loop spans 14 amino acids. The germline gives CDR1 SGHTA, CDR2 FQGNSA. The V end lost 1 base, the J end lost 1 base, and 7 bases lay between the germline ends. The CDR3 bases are TGTGCCAGCAGCTTAGGCAGGGGGAACACTGAAGCTTTCTTT. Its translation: CASSLGRGNTEAFF.

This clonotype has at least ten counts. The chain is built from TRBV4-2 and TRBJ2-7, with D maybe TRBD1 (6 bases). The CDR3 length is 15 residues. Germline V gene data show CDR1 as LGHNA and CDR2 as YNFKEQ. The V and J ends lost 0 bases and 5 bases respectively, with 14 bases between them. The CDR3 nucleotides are TGTGCCAGCAGCCAAGAGCGGTCAGGGGTACACGAGCAGTACTTC. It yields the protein CASSQERSGVHEQYF.

The DNA of the CDR3 is TGTGCCAGCAGCCCCCAGGGTGGGGGAGGGCTTAGAGATACGCAGTATTTT. It encodes CASSPQGGGGLRDTQYF. V and J are TRBV7-3 and TRBJ2-3, with 7 bases lining up with TRBD2. CDR1 SGHTA and CDR2 FQGTGA come from the germline V gene. The J segment lost 5 bases and the V segment lost 5 bases, leaving 16 bases of the junction unmatched. CDR3 length equals 17 residues.

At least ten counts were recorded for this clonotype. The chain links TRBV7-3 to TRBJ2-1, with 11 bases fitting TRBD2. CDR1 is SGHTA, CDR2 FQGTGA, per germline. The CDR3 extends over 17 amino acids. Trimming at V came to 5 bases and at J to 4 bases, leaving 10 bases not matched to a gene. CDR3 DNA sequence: TGTGCCAGCAGCAGCCATGCCGGGACTAGCGGATACAATGAGCAGTTCTTC. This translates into CASSSHAGTSGYNEQFF.

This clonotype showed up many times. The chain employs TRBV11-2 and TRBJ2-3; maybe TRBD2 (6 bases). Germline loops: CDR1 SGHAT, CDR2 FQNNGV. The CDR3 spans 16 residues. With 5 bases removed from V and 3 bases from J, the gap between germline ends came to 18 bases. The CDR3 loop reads CASSQLAGKRTDTQYF. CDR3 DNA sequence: TGTGCCAGCAGCCAACTAGCAGGGAAGAGGACAGATACGCAGTATTTT. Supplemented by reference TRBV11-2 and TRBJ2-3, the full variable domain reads EAGVAQSPRYKIIEKRQSVAFWCNPISGHATLYWYQQILGQGPKLLIQFQNNGVVDDSQLPKDRFSAERLKGVDSTLKIQPAKLEDSAVYLCASSQLAGKRTDTQYFGPGTRLTVL.

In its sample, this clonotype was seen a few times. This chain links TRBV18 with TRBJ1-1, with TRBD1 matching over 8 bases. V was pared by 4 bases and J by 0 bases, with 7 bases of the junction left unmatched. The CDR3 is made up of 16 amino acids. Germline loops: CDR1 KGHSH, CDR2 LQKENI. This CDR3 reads CASSHGQGDMNTEAFF. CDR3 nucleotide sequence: TGTGCCAGCTCACACGGACAGGGAGACATGAACACTGAAGCTTTCTTT.

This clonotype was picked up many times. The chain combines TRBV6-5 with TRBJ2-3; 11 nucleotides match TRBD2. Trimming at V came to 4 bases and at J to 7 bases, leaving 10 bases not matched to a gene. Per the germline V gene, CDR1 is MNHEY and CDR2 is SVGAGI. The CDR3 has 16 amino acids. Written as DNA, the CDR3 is TGTGCCAGCAGTTCCCCCGTAGCGGGAGGGGGGAATACGCAGTATTTT. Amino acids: CASSSPVAGGGNTQYF.

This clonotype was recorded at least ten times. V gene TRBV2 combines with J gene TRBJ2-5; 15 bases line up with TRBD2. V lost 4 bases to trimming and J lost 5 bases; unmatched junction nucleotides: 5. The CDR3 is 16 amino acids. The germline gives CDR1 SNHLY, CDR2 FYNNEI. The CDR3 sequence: CASSGGLAGGSETQYF. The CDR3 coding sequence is TGTGCCAGCAGTGGGGGACTAGCGGGAGGTTCCGAGACCCAGTACTTC.

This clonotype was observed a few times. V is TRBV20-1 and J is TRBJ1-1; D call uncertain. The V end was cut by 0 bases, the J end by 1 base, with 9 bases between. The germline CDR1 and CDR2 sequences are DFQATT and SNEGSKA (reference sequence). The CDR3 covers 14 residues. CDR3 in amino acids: CSARDRPRNTEAFF. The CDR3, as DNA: TGCAGTGCTAGAGACCGGCCTCGGAACACTGAAGCTTTCTTT.

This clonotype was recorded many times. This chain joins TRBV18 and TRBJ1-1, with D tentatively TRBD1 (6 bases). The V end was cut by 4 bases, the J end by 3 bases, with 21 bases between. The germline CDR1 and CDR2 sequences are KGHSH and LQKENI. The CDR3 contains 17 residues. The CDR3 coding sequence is TGTGCCAGCTCACTGCTGGGGGGCGCAGCGCGGGACACTGAAGCTTTCTTT. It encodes CASSLLGGAARDTEAFF.

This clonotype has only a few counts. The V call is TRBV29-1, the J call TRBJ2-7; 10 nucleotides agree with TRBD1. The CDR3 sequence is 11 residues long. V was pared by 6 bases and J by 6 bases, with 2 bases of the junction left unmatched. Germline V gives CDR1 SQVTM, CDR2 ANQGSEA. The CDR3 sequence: CSVWDRGEQYV. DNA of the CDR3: TGCAGCGTCTGGGACAGGGGCGAGCAGTACGTC.

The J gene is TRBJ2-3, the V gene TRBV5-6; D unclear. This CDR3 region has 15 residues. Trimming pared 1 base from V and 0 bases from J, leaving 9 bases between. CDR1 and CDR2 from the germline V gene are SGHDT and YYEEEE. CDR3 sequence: CASSLYASSTDTQYF. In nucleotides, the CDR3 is TGTGCCAGCAGCTTGTACGCGTCTAGCACAGATACGCAGTATTTT.

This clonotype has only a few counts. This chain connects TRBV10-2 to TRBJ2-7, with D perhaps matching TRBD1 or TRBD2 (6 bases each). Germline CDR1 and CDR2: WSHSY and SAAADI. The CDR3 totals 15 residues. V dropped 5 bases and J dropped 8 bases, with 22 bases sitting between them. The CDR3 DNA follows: TGCGCCAGCAGTCCCAGCTTCGGGGGCCCCTCTAAGCAGTACTTC. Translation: CASSPSFGGPSKQYF.

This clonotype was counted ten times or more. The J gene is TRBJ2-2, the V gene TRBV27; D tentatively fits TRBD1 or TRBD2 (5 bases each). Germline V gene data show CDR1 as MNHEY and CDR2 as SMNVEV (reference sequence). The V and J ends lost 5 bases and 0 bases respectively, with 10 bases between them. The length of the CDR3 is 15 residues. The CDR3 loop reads CASSPRGPNTGELFF. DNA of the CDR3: TGTGCCAGCAGTCCGAGGGGACCGAACACCGGGGAGCTGTTTTTT.

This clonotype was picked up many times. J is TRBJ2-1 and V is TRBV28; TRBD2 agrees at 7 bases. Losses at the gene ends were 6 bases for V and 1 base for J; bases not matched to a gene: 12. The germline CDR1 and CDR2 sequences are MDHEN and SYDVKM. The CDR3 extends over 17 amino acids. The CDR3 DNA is TGTGCCAGCAGGGTATCGAGCGGGAAGGTATCCTACAATGAGCAGTTCTTC. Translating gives CASRVSSGKVSYNEQFF.